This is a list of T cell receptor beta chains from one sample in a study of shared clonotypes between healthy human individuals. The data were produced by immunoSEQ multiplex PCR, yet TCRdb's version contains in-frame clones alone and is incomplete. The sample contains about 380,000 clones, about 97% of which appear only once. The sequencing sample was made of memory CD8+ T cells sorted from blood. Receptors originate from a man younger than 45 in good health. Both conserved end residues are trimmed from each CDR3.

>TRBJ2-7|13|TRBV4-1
ASSRGLAESYEQY
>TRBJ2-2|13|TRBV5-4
ASSLDGRALGELF
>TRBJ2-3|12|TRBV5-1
ASGTGALGDTQY
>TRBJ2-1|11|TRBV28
ASSTGRGYEQF
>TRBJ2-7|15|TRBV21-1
ASSKGKGQGASYEQY
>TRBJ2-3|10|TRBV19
ASSVGTDTQY
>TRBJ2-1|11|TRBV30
AWSAGLGSEQF
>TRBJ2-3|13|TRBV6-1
ASSERTFSTDTQY
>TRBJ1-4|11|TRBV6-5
ASSLRENEKLF
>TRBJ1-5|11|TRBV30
ACQVTGAQPQH